A selection of T cell receptor beta chains follows, all from one sample in a study of T cell changes during pregnancy in multiple sclerosis. Only in-frame clones appear in the TCRdb table, and some are missing; sequencing was by immunoSEQ multiplex PCR. Found here are roughly 49,000 clones, roughly nine tenths of them singletons; the top ten hold around 1.6%. The sequencing here drew on peripheral blood, taken in the first trimester of pregnancy. These receptors all stem from a female donor in good health, enrolled as a control in a pregnancy study. The conserved cysteine and the conserved F or W are not part of the CDR3 here. A D gene is named only where the DNA matches it firmly.

V gene: TRBV6-5; D gene: -; J gene: TRBJ2-7; CDR3 protein: ASSYSTRGYEQY
V gene: TRBV7-3; D gene: TRBD1; J gene: TRBJ2-1; CDR3 protein: ASSLNGAGQGNNEQF
V gene: TRBV6-5; D gene: -; J gene: TRBJ1-5; CDR3 protein: ASSATEGKPQH
V gene: TRBV5-4; D gene: -; J gene: TRBJ2-7; CDR3 protein: ASSLRIGAFSYEQY
V gene: TRBV18; D gene: TRBD1; J gene: TRBJ1-3; CDR3 protein: ASSPSQGGSGNTIY
V gene: TRBV30; D gene: -; J gene: TRBJ2-7; CDR3 protein: AWSGTVPFEQY
V gene: TRBV29-1; D gene: -; J gene: TRBJ1-5; CDR3 protein: SVEDLTVRNQPQH
V gene: TRBV4-2; D gene: TRBD1; J gene: TRBJ1-1; CDR3 protein: ASSPTGAGDTEAF
V gene: TRBV7-2; D gene: TRBD1; J gene: TRBJ2-1; CDR3 protein: ASSLPDRGFFSYNEQF
V gene: TRBV19; D gene: TRBD1; J gene: TRBJ2-5; CDR3 protein: ASRTGTGYAETQY
V gene: TRBV6-6; D gene: TRBD1; J gene: TRBJ1-2; CDR3 protein: ASSYPEGQGAIGYT
V gene: TRBV2; D gene: TRBD2; J gene: TRBJ2-4; CDR3 protein: ASSDPTSAQAKNIQY
V gene: TRBV7-9; D gene: TRBD2; J gene: TRBJ2-1; CDR3 protein: ASRVGLAGGNEQF
V gene: TRBV7-4; D gene: -; J gene: TRBJ2-7; CDR3 protein: ASRPPQGSEQY
V gene: TRBV6-5; D gene: -; J gene: TRBJ1-2; CDR3 protein: ASSPSVLGNYGYT
V gene: TRBV18; D gene: -; J gene: TRBJ2-7; CDR3 protein: ASSPVTAYEQY
V gene: TRBV4-2; D gene: -; J gene: TRBJ2-3; CDR3 protein: ASSQERTQAAQRTDTQY
V gene: TRBV28; D gene: TRBD1; J gene: TRBJ1-4; CDR3 protein: ASGGTVFNEKLF
V gene: TRBV7-6; D gene: -; J gene: TRBJ2-2; CDR3 protein: ASSLNWGEFNTGELF
V gene: TRBV6-1; D gene: TRBD1; J gene: TRBJ1-5; CDR3 protein: ASSAGQGVDQPQH
V gene: TRBV9; D gene: -; J gene: TRBJ1-3; CDR3 protein: ASSATGNTIY
V gene: TRBV5-4; D gene: -; J gene: TRBJ2-3; CDR3 protein: ASSLSGGRRTDTQY
V gene: TRBV9; D gene: TRBD2; J gene: TRBJ2-7; CDR3 protein: ASSVGEREVGEQY
V gene: TRBV19; D gene: -; J gene: TRBJ2-1; CDR3 protein: ASSVHAGNEQF
V gene: TRBV28; D gene: -; J gene: TRBJ1-1; CDR3 protein: ASTVQVMNTEAF
V gene: TRBV23-1; D gene: -; J gene: TRBJ1-2; CDR3 protein: ASRAPGWASFYGYT
V gene: TRBV19; D gene: -; J gene: TRBJ1-2; CDR3 protein: ASRQRRGSGRGYT
V gene: TRBV6-1; D gene: TRBD1; J gene: TRBJ1-5; CDR3 protein: ASSEMSGGRQPQH
V gene: TRBV18; D gene: -; J gene: TRBJ2-7; CDR3 protein: ASSPLPGGGVSYEQY
V gene: TRBV5-1; D gene: -; J gene: TRBJ2-7; CDR3 protein: ASSASTRDYEQY
V gene: TRBV19; D gene: TRBD1; J gene: TRBJ2-1; CDR3 protein: ASSLRGQGGSRSYNEQF